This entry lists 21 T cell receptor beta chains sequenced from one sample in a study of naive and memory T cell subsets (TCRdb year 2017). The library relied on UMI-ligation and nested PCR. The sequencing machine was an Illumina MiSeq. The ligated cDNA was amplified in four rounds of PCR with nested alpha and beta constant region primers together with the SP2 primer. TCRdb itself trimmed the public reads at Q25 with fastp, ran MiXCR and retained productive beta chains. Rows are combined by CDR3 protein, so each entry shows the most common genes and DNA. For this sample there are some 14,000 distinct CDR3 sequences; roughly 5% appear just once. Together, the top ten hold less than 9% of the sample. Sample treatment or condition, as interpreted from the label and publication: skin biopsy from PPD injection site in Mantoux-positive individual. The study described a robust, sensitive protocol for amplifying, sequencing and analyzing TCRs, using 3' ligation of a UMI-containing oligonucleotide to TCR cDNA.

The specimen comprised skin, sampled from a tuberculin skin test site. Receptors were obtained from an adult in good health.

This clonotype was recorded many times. The chain's CDR3 is CSARDVSSYEQYF. The CDR3 DNA reads TGCAGTGCTAGGGACGTGAGCTCCTACGAGCAGTACTTC. This chain joins TRBV20-1 and TRBJ2-7; D remains unclear. Germline V gene lookup returns CDR1 DFQATT and CDR2 SNEGSKA (reference sequence). Trimming shortened V by 3 bases and J by 0 bases, and 9 bases separated the two germline ends. The CDR3 sequence is 13 residues long.

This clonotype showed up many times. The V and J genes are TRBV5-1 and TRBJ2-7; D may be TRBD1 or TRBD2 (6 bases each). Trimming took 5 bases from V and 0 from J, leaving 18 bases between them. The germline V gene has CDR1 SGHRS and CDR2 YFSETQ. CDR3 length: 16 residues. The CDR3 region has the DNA TGCGCCAGCAGGGAGGGAATCGGGACATCCTCCTACGAGCAGTACTTC. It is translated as CASREGIGTSSYEQYF.

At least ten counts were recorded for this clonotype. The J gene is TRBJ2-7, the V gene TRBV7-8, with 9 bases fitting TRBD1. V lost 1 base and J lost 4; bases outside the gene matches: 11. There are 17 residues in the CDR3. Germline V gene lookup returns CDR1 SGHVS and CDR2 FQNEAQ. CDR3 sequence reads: CASSLGLPGQGRYEQYF. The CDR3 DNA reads TGTGCCAGCAGCTTAGGCCTACCGGGACAGGGACGATACGAGCAGTACTTC. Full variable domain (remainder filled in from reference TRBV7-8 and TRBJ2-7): GAGVSQSPRYKVAKRGQDVALRCDPISGHVSLFWYQQALGQGPEFLTYFQNEAQLDKSGLPSDRFFAERPEGSVSTLKIQRTQQEDSAVYLCASSLGLPGQGRYEQYFGPGTRLTVT.

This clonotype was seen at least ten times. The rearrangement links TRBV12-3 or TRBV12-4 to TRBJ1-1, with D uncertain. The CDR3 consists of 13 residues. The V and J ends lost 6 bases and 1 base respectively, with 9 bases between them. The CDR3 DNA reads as TGTGCCAGCAGCCAGACACAGAACACTGAAGCTTTCTTT. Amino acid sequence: CASSQTQNTEAFF.

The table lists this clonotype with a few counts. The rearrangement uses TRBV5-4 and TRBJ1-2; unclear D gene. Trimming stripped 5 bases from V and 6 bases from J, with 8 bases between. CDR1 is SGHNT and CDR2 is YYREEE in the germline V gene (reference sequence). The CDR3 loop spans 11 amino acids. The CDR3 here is CASRPENGYTF. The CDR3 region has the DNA TGTGCCAGCAGACCCGAAAATGGCTACACCTTC. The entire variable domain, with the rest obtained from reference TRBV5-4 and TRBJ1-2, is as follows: ETGVTQSPTHLIKTRGQQVTLRCSSQSGHNTVSWYQQALGQGPQFIFQYYREEENGRGNFPPRFSGLQFPNYSSELNVNALELDDSALYLCASRPENGYTFGSGTRLTVV.

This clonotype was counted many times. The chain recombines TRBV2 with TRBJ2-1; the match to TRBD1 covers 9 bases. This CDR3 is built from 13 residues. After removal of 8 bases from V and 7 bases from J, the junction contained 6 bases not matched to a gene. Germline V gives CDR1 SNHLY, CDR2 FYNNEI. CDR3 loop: CASRTGVENEQFF. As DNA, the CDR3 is TGTGCCAGCCGGACAGGGGTGGAAAATGAGCAGTTCTTC.

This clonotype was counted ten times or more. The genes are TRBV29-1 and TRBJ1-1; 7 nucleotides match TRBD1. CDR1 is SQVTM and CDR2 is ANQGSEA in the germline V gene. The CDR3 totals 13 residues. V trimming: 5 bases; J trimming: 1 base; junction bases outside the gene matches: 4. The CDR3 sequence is CSVRGRRNTEAFF. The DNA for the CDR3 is TGCAGCGTTAGGGGGCGCAGGAACACTGAAGCTTTCTTT.

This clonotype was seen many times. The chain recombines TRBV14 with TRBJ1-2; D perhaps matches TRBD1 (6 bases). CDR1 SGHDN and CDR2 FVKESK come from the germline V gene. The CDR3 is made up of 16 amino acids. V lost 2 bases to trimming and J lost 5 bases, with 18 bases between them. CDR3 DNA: TGTGCCAGCAGCCAATATGTCTGGACAGCTACTTATGGCTACACCTTC. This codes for CASSQYVWTATYGYTF. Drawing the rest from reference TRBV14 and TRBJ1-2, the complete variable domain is EAGVTQFPSHSVIEKGQTVTLRCDPISGHDNLYWYRRVMGKEIKFLLHFVKESKQDESGMPNNRFLAERTGGTYSTLKVQPAELEDSGVYFCASSQYVWTATYGYTFGSGTRLTVV.

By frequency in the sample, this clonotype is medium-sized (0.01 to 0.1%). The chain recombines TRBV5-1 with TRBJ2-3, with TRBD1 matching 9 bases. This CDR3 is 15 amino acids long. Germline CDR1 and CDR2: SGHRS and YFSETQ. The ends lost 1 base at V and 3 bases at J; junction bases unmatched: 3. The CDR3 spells CASSLTGGETDTQYF. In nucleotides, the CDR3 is TGCGCCAGCAGCTTGACAGGGGGCGAGACAGATACGCAGTATTTT. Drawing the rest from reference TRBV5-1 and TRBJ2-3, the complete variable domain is KAGVTQTPRYLIKTRGQQVTLSCSPISGHRSVSWYQQTPGQGLQFLFEYFSETQRNKGNFPGRFSGRQFSNSRSEMNVSTLELGDSALYLCASSLTGGETDTQYFGPGTRLTVL.

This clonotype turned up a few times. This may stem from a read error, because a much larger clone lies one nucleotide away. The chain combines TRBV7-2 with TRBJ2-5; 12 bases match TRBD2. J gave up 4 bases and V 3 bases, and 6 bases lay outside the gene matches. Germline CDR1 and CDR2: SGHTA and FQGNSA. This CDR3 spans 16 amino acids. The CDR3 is CASSLASGGGPETQYF. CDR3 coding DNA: TGTGCCAGCAGCTTGGCTAGCGGGGGGGGTCCAGAGACCCAGTACTTC.

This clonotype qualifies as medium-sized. CDR3 nucleotide sequence: TGTGCCAGCAGCTATAATAGGGATTCCTCTGGAAACACCATATATTTT. It translates to CASSYNRDSSGNTIYF. The V and J genes are TRBV2 and TRBJ1-3; no clear D gene. CDR1 and CDR2 (germline): SNHLY, FYNNEI. Between the trimmed V and J ends, which lost 6 bases and 0 bases, there was a span of 15 bases. There are 16 residues in the CDR3.

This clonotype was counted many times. The DNA of the CDR3 is TGTGCCAGCACCCCGACAGGGGTTGATGGCTACACCTTC. Translating gives CASTPTGVDGYTF. The chain joins TRBV3-1 to TRBJ1-2, with 8 bases matching TRBD1. Germline loops: CDR1 LGHDT, CDR2 YNNKEL (reference sequence). The trim removed 7 bases at V and 6 bases at J, leaving 7 bases unmatched. The CDR3 spans 13 residues.

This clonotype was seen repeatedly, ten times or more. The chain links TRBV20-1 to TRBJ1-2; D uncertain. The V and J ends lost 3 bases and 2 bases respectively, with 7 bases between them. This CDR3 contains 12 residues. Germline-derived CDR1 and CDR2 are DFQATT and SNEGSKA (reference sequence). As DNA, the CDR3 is TGCAGTGCTAGCTTAGCGAACTATGGCTACACCTTC. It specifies CSASLANYGYTF.

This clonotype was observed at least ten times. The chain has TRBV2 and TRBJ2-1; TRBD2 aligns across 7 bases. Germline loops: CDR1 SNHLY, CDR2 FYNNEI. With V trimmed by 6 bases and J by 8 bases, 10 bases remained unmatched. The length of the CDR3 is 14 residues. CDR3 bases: TGTGCCAGCAGGAGACTAGCTGAGTGGGATGAGCAGTTCTTC. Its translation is CASRRLAEWDEQFF. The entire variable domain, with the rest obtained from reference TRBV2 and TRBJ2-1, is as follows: EPEVTQTPSHQVTQMGQEVILRCVPISNHLYFYWYRQILGQKVEFLVSFYNNEISEKSEIFDDQFSVERPDGSNFTLKIRSTKLEDSAMYFCASRRLAEWDEQFFGPGTRLTVL.

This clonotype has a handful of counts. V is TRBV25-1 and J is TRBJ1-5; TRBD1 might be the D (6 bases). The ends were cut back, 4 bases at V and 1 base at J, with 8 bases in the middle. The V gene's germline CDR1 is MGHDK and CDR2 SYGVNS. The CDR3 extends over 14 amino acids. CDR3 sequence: CASSGQASNQPQHF. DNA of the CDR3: TGTGCCAGCAGTGGACAGGCCAGCAATCAGCCCCAGCATTTT.

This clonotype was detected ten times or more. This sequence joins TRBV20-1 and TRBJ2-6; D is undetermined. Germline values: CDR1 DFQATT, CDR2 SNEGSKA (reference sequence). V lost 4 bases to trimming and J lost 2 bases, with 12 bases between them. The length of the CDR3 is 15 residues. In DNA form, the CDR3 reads TGCAGTGCTACGGACCCCGGCGCTGGGGCCAACGTCCTGACTTTC. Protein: CSATDPGAGANVLTF.

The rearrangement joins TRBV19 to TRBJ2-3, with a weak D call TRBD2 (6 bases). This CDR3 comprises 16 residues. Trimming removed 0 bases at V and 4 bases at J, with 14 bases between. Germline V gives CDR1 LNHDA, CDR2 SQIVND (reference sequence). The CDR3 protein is CASSIDRGLRADTQYF. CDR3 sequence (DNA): TGTGCCAGTAGTATAGATCGGGGACTGCGTGCAGATACGCAGTATTTT.

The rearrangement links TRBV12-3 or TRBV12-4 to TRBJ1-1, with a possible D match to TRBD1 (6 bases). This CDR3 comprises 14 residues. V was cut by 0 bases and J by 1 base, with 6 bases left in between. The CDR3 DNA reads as TGTGCCAGCAGTTTAGCCAGGGGGAACACTGAAGCTTTCTTT. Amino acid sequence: CASSLARGNTEAFF.

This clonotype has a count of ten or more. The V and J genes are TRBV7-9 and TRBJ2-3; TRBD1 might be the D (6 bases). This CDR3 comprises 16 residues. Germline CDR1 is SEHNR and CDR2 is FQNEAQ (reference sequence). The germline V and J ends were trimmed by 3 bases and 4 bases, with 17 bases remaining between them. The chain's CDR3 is CASSFPLRAGADTQYF. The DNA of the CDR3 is TGTGCCAGCAGCTTCCCATTGCGGGCAGGGGCAGATACGCAGTATTTT.

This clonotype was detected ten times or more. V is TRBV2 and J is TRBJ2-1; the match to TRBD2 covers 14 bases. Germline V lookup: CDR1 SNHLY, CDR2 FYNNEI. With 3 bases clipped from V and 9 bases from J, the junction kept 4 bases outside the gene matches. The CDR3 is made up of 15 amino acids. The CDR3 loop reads CASSETSGGAGEQFF. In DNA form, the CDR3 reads TGTGCCAGCAGTGAGACTAGCGGGGGGGCTGGTGAGCAGTTCTTC. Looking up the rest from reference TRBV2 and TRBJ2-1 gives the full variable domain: EPEVTQTPSHQVTQMGQEVILRCVPISNHLYFYWYRQILGQKVEFLVSFYNNEISEKSEIFDDQFSVERPDGSNFTLKIRSTKLEDSAMYFCASSETSGGAGEQFFGPGTRLTVL.

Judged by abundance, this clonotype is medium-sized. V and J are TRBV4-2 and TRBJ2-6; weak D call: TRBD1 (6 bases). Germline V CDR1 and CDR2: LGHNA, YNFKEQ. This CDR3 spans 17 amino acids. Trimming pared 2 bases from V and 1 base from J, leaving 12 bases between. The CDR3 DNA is TGTGCCAGCAGCCAAAAGAGTACAGGGTCTGGGGCCAACGTCCTGACTTTC. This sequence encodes CASSQKSTGSGANVLTF.